The clone carrying this TCR beta chain was observed a single time. This sample is part of a study of blood T cell repertoires in COVID-19. The V and J ends lost 9 bases and 5 bases, in that order; junction bases with no gene match: 9. This CDR3 spans 13 amino acids. CDR1 LNHDA and CDR2 SQIVND come from the germline V gene (reference sequence). The table came from immunoSEQ multiplex PCR; TCRdb's copy has only in-frame clones and leaves some out. The sample holds around 130,000 clones, 82% seen once. The chain couples TRBV19 to TRBJ1-1, with 7 positions matching TRBD1. The clonotype was recovered from an elderly woman with acute or convalescent COVID-19. The sequenced material came from peripheral blood. The CDR3 is CASRRQGLTEAFF. CDR3 nucleotide sequence: TGTGCCAGCCGACGACAGGGTTTAACTGAAGCTTTCTTT.